This TCR beta chain came from a study of OX40 agonist ivuxolimab in advanced cancers. Turning to the study itself: Cancers in dose escalation were hepatocellular, melanoma, renal cell and head and neck. The dose-escalation cohort was roughly 83% male, with a mean age of around 60 years, ranging roughly 20 to 80.

The germline V gene has CDR1 LNHDA and CDR2 SQIVND (reference sequence). Trimming removed 5 bases from V and 0 bases from J, with 13 bases in between. This CDR3 is built from 15 residues. Sequenced by immunoSEQ multiplex PCR; TCRdb stores in-frame clones only, minus some. The profile shows some 70,000 clones, about nine tenths of them singletons. The input for sequencing was CD4+ or CD8+ T cells sorted from blood, taken in a trial of the OX40 agonist ivuxolimab. The V gene is TRBV19, the J gene TRBJ1-2; TRBD1 is a possible D gene (6 bases). The receptor was isolated from an adult with an advanced solid tumor such as melanoma, head and neck, liver or kidney cancer. The CDR3 DNA reads as TGTGCCAGTAGTGCGGACAGACCCCCTAACTATGGCTACACCTTC. Protein: CASSADRPPNYGYTF.